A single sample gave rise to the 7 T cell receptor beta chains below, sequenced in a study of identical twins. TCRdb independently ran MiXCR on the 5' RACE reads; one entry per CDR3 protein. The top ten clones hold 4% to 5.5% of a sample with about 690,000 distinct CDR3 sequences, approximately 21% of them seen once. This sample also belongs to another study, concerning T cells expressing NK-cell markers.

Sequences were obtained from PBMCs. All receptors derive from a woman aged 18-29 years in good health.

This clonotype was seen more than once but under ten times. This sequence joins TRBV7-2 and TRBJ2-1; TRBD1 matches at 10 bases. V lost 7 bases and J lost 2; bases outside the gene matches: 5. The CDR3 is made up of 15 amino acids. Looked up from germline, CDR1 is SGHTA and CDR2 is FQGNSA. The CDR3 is CASKAGTGAYNEQFF. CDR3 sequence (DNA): TGTGCCAGCAAAGCCGGGACAGGGGCCTACAATGAGCAGTTCTTC.

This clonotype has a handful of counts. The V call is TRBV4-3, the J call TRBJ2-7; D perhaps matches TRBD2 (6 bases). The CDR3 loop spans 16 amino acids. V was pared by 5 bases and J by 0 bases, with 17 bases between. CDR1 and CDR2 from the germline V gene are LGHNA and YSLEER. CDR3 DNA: TGCGCCAGCAGCGCGGGACTGCACATCAGCTCCTACGAGCAGTACTTC. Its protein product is CASSAGLHISSYEQYF.

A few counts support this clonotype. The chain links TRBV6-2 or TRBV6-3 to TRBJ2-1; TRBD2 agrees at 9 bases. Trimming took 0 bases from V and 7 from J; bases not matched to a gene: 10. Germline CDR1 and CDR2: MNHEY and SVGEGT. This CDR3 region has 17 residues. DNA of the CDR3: TGTGCCAGCAGTTACTCTCCTAGCGGGATAACTAGGAATGAGCAGTTCTTC. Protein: CASSYSPSGITRNEQFF.

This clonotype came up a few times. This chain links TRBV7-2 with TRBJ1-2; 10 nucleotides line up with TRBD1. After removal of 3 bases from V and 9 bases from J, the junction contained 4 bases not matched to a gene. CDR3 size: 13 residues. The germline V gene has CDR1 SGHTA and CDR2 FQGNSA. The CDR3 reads CASSLGQGSRYTF. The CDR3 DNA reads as TGTGCCAGCAGCTTGGGACAGGGGTCTCGCTACACCTTC. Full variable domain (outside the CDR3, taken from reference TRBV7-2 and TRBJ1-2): GAGVSQSPSNKVTEKGKDVELRCDPISGHTALYWYRQSLGQGLEFLIYFQGNSAPDKSGLPSDRFSAERTGGSVSTLTIQRTQQEDSAVYLCASSLGQGSRYTFGSGTRLTVV.

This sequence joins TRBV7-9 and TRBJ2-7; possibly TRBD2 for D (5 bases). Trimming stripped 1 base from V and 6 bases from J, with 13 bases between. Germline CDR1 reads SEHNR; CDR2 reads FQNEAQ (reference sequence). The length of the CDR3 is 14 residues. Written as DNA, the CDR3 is TGTGCCAGCAGCTTAGGACGGGGTCAGCGCGAGCAGTACTTC. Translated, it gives CASSLGRGQREQYF.

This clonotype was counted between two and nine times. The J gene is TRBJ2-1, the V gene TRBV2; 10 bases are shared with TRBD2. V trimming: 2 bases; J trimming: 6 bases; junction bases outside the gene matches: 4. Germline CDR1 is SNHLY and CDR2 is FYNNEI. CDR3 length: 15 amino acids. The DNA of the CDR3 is TGTGCCAGCAGTGAAATGGCTAGCGGGAGCAATGAGCAGTTCTTC. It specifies CASSEMASGSNEQFF.

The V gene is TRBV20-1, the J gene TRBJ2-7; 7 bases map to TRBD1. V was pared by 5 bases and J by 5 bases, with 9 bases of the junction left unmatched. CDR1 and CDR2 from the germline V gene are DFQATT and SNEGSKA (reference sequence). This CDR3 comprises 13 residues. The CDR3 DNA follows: TGCAGTGCTCCCGAGACAGGGCTCGACGAGCAGTACTTC. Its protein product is CSAPETGLDEQYF.